This TCR beta chain was found in a study of blood T cell repertoires in COVID-19 (TCRdb year 2020). At the level of the whole study: Samples from collaborators originated in the United States, Italy and Spain and spanned both the acute and convalescent phases of COVID-19. The dataset comprised deeply sampled blood TCRbeta repertoires from subjects exposed to, actively infected with, or recovered from COVID-19. Sample metadata almost always included a de-identified subject ID, COVID-19 status, age in years and sex. The samples were drawn from two sources: the first 160 participants of the ongoing ImmuneRACE study, and 1,254 subjects contributed by 6 global collaborators. HLA class I and class II types, where available, came from metadata supplied by the sample provider rather than from assay-based typing. The repertoires were made available in a free public database intended to serve as a resource for research on the immune response to SARS-CoV-2. The material from the prospective study consisted of cDNA or gDNA derived from T cells, B-cell-depleted T cells, or PBMCs.

Enrolling through a virtual design, the prospective study's participants ranged in age from roughly 18 to 90 years and lived across some 23 United States geographic areas. In the prospective study, participants were assigned to cohorts based on the clinical history participants reported in a screening survey and a study questionnaire. For ImmuneRACE Cohort 3, a participant was defined as recovered based on two consecutive negative NP/OP PCR tests, clearance by a healthcare professional, or resolution of symptoms. In the prospective study, mobile phlebotomists collected whole blood, serum and a nasopharyngeal or oropharyngeal swab from each participant. Over a 2-month period, participants in the prospective study had the option of providing additional blood draws and questionnaires. Before DNA extraction, prospective study blood samples were shipped either frozen or at room temperature. From the cysteine up to the phenylalanine, the CDR3 has a length of 17 residues. The retained sequence is limited to the CDR3, 51 bases, with the frame set at the first base. V is trimmed back by 4 bases and J by 4 bases, and the junction contains 10 bases that no gene match accounts for. For CDR1 and CDR2, the germline V gene lists LGHNA and YNFKEQ.

Study-wide conclusions, independent of this receptor: The amount of clinical and demographic metadata varied by source and participant and was provided uncurated.

The immunoSEQ Assay, a bias-controlled multiplex PCR, was used to amplify TCRbeta CDR3 regions from genomic DNA. Per the source publication's procedure: The number of nucleated cells in each sample was estimated from the amplification of reference gene primers within the assay. Sequence reads were collapsed and filtered to measure the absolute abundance of every unique TCRbeta CDR3 rearrangement. For each sample, productive Simpson clonality was calculated as the square root of Simpson's diversity index over productive rearrangements. This is the immuneACCESS table as TCRdb keeps it, with only in-frame sequences that have V and J called. A part of the clones is gone; compared with another copy, unresolved V genes explain less than half, and the rest is unexplained. That table gives V, J and clone size, and the DNA gave D and trimming. For this sample there are nearly 250,000 clones; approximately 85% appear just once. The ten largest clones represent 2% to 2.5% of the sample.

About this clone: Its target antigen remains unknown. Base qualities are not provided; no much larger clone lies one nucleotide away.

The rearrangement combines TRBV4-2 with TRBJ2-3; the central 11 bases match TRBD2. Sequenced: PBMCs or T cells enriched from blood (not recorded which). This receptor was obtained from a woman between 45 and 60 years old who had recovered from COVID-19. Read as DNA, the sequence is TGTGCCAGCAGCCGAGATAGCGGGAGGGCCGGGGCAGATACGCAGTATTTT. This sequence encodes CASSRDSGRAGADTQYF.